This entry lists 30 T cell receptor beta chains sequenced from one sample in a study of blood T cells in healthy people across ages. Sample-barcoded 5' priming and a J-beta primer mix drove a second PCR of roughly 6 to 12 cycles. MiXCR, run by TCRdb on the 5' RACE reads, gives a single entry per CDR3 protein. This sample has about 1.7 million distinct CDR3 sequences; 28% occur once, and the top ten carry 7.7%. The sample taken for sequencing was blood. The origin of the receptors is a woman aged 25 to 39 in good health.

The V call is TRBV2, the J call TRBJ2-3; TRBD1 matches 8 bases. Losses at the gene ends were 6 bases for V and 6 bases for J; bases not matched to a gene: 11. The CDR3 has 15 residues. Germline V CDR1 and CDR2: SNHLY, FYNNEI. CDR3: CASSGPRDRSDTQYF. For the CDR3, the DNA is TGTGCCAGCAGCGGACCGCGGGACAGGTCCGATACGCAGTATTTT.

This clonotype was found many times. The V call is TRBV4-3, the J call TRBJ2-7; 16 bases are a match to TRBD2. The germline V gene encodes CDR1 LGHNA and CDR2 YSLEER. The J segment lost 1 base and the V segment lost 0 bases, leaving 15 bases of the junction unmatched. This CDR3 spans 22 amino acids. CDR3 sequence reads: CASSQDWFSGLAGGPTSYEQYF. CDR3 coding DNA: TGCGCCAGCAGCCAAGATTGGTTCTCGGGACTAGCGGGAGGGCCGACTTCCTACGAGCAGTACTTC.

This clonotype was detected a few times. The CDR3 bases are TGCGCCAGCAGCCGGGAGATGGGGGGCTGGTCGGAGCAGTTCTTC. Encoded protein: CASSREMGGWSEQFF. The chain has TRBV5-1 and TRBJ2-1, with D perhaps assigned TRBD1 or TRBD2 (6 bases each). Germline assignment: CDR1 SGHRS and CDR2 YFSETQ. Trimming cost V 4 bases and J 10 bases, with 21 bases left between them. The CDR3 extends over 15 amino acids.

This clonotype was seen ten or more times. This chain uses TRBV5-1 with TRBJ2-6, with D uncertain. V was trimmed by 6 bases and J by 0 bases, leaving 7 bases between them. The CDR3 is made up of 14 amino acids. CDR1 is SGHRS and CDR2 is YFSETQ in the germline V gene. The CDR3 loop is CASTATSGANVLTF. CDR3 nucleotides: TGCGCCAGCACCGCAACCTCTGGGGCCAACGTCCTGACTTTC.

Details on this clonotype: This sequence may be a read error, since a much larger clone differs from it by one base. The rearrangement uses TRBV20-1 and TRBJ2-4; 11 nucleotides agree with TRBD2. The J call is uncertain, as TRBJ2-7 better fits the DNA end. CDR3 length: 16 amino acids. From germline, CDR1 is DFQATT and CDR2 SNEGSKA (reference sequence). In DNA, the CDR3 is TGCAGTGCTATCTATACTAGCGGGAGAGCATGGAACGAGCAGTACGTC. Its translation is CSAIYTSGRAWNEQYV.

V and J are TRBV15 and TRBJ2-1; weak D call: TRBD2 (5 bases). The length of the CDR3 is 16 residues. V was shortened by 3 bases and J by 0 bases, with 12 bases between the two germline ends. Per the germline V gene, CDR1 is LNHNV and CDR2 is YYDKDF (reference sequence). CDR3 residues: CATSRGSAVSYNEQFF. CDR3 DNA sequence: TGTGCCACCAGCAGGGGTTCAGCGGTCTCCTACAATGAGCAGTTCTTC.

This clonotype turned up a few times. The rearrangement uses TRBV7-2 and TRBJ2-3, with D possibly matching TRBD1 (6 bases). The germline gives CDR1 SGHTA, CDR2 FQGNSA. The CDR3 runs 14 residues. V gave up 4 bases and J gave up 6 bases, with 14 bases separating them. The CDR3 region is CASSSQGTGDTQYF. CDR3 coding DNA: TGTGCCAGCAGCTCTCAGGGGACGGGGGATACGCAGTATTTT.

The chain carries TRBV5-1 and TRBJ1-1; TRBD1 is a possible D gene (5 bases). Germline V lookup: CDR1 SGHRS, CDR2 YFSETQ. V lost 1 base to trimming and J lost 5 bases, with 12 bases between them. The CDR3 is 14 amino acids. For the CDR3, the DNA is TGCGCCAGCAGCTTGTCGGGCAGGGAAACTGAAGCTTTCTTT. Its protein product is CASSLSGRETEAFF. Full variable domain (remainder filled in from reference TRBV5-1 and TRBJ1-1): KAGVTQTPRYLIKTRGQQVTLSCSPISGHRSVSWYQQTPGQGLQFLFEYFSETQRNKGNFPGRFSGRQFSNSRSEMNVSTLELGDSALYLCASSLSGRETEAFFGQGTRLTVV.

CDR3 nucleotide sequence: TGCAACGTCCTAGGGGCTTCTAGCACAGATACGCAGTATTTT. Amino acid sequence: CNVLGASSTDTQYF. The V gene is TRBV29-1, the J gene TRBJ2-3; weak D call: TRBD1 (5 bases). Germline CDR1 and CDR2: SQVTM and ANQGSEA. The CDR3 sequence is 14 residues long.

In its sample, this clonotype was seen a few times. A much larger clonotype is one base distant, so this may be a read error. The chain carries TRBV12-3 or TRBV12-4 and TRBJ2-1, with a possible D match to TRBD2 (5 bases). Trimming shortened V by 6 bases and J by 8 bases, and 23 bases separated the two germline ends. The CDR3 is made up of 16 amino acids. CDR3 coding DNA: TGTGCCAGCAGGCGCACCGTGACTAACTCACGGGATGAGCAGTTCTTC. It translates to CASRRTVTNSRDEQFF.

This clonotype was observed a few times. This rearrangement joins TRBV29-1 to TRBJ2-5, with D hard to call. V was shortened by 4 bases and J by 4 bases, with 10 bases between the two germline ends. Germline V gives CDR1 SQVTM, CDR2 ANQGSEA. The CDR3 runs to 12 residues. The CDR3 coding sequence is TGCAGCGTTGTCCGAGAGCCAGAGACCCAGTACTTC. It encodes CSVVREPETQYF.

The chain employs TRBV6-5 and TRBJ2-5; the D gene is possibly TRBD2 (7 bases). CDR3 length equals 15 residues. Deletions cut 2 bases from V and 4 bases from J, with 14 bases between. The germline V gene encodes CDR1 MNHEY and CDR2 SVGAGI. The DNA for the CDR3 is TGTGCCAGCAGTTACGGAGGGGGGGCCTCAGAGACCCAGTACTTC. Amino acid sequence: CASSYGGGASETQYF.

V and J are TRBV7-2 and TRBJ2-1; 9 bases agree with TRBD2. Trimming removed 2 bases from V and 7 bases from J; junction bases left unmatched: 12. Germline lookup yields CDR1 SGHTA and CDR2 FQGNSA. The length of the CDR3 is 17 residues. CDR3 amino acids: CASSLNPGGRAGNEQFF. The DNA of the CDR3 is TGTGCCAGCAGCTTAAATCCTGGCGGGAGGGCCGGAAATGAGCAGTTCTTC. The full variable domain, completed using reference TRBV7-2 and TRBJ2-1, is GAGVSQSPSNKVTEKGKDVELRCDPISGHTALYWYRQSLGQGLEFLIYFQGNSAPDKSGLPSDRFSAERTGGSVSTLTIQRTQQEDSAVYLCASSLNPGGRAGNEQFFGPGTRLTVL.

CDR3 protein: CASSYSTGGQNTEAFF. The CDR3 DNA reads as TGTGCCAGCAGTTACTCGACGGGGGGCCAGAACACTGAAGCTTTCTTT. The V call is TRBV6-2 or TRBV6-3, the J call TRBJ1-1; a weak D match, TRBD1 (6 bases). The CDR3 loop spans 16 amino acids. Germline CDR1 reads MNHEY; CDR2 reads SVGEGT. The V end was cut by 0 bases, the J end by 1 base, with 12 bases between.

The CDR3 region is CASSPRPAGDGELFF. CDR3 nucleotides: TGCGCCAGCAGCCCCCGTCCTGCGGGGGACGGGGAGCTGTTTTTT. This chain joins TRBV5-1 and TRBJ2-2; 7 positions agree with TRBD2. CDR1 and CDR2 from the germline V gene are SGHRS and YFSETQ. V was pared by 4 bases and J by 7 bases, with 10 bases of the junction left unmatched. This CDR3 comprises 15 residues. The whole variable domain, remainder taken from reference TRBV5-1 and TRBJ2-2, is KAGVTQTPRYLIKTRGQQVTLSCSPISGHRSVSWYQQTPGQGLQFLFEYFSETQRNKGNFPGRFSGRQFSNSRSEMNVSTLELGDSALYLCASSPRPAGDGELFFGEGSRLTVL.

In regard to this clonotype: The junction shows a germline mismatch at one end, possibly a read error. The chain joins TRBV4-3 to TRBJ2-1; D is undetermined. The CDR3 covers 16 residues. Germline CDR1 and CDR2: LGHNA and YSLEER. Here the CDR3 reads CAGSPFARENYNEQFF. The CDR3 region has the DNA TGCGCCGGCAGCCCGTTTGCGCGAGAGAACTACAATGAGCAGTTCTTC.

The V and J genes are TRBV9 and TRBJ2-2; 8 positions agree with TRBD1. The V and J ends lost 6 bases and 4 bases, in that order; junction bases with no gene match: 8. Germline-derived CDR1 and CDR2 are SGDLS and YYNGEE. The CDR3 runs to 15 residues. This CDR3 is CASNKDRAGTGELFF. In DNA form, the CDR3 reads TGTGCCAGCAACAAGGACAGGGCGGGCACCGGGGAGCTGTTTTTT.

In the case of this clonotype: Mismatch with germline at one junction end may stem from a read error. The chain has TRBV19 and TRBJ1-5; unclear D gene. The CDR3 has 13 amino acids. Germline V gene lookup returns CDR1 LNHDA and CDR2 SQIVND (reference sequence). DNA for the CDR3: TGTGTCAGTACGGGGTCAAGCAATCAGCCCCAGCATTTT. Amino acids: CVSTGSSNQPQHF.

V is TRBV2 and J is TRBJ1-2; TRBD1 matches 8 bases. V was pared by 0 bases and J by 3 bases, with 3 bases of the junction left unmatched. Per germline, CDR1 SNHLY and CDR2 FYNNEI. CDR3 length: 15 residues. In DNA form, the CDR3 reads TGTGCCAGCAGTGAAGCCTTGGACAGGGACTATGGCTACACCTTC. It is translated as CASSEALDRDYGYTF. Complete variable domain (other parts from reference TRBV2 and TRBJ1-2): EPEVTQTPSHQVTQMGQEVILRCVPISNHLYFYWYRQILGQKVEFLVSFYNNEISEKSEIFDDQFSVERPDGSNFTLKIRSTKLEDSAMYFCASSEALDRDYGYTFGSGTRLTVV.

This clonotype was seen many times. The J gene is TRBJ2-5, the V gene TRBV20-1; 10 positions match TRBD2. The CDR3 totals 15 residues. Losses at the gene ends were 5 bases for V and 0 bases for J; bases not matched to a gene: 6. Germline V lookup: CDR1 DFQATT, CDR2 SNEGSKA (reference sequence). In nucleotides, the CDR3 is TGCAGTGCTGCCCCCAGCGGGGGGGACCAAGAGACCCAGTACTTC. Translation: CSAAPSGGDQETQYF.

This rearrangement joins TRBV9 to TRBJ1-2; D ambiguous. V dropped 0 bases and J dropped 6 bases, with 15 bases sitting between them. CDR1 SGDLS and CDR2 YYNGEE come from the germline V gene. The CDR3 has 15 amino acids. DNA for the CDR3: TGTGCCAGCAGCGTAGAACAGTGGCAGGAAAATGGCTACACCTTC. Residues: CASSVEQWQENGYTF.

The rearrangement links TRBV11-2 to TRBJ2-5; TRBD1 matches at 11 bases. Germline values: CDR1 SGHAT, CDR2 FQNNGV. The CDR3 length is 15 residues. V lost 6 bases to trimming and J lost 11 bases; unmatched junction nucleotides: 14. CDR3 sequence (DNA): TGTGCCAGCAGAAAACCGGGACAGGGGGTATGGGAGCAGTACTTC. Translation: CASRKPGQGVWEQYF.

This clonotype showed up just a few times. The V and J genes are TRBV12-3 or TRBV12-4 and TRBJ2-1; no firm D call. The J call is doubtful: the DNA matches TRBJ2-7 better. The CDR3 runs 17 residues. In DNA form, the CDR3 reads TGTGCCAGCAGTATCAAAGCCCTAAAGAGCTCCTACAATGAGCAGTACTTC. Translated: CASSIKALKSSYNEQYF.

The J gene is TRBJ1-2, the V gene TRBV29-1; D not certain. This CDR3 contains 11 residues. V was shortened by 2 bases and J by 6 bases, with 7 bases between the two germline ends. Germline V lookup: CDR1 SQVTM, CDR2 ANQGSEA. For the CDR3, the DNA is TGCAGCGTTGAAAGGCAGGATGGCTACACCTTC. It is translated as CSVERQDGYTF. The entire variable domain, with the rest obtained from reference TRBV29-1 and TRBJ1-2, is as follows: SAVISQKPSRDICQRGTSLTIQCQVDSQVTMMFWYRQQPGQSLTLIATANQGSEATYESGFVIDKFPISRPNLTFSTLTVSNMSPEDSSIYLCSVERQDGYTFGSGTRLTVV.

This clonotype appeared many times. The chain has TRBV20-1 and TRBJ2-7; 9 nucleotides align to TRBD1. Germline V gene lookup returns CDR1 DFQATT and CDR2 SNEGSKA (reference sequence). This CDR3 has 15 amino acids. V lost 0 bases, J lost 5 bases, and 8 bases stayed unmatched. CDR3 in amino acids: CSARDPRDRDHEQYF. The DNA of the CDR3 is TGCAGTGCTAGAGATCCCCGGGACAGGGACCACGAGCAGTACTTC.

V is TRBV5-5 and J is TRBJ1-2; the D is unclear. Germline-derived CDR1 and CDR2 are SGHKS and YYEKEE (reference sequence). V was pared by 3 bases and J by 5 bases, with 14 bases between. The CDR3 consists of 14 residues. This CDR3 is CASSWEAGRYGYTF. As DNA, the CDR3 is TGTGCCAGCAGCTGGGAGGCGGGAAGGTATGGCTACACCTTC.

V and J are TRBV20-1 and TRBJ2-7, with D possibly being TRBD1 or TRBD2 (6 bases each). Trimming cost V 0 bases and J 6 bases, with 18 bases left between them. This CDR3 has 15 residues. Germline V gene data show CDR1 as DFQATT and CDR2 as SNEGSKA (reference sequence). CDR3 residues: CSARERKGGLSEQYF. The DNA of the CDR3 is TGCAGTGCTAGAGAACGAAAGGGGGGTTTAAGCGAGCAGTACTTC.

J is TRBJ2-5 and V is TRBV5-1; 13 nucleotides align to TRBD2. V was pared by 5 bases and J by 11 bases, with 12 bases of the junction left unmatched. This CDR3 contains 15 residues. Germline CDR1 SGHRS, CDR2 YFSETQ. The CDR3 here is CASRPTGTSGDEQYF. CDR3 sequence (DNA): TGCGCCAGCAGACCAACCGGGACTAGCGGGGATGAGCAGTACTTC.

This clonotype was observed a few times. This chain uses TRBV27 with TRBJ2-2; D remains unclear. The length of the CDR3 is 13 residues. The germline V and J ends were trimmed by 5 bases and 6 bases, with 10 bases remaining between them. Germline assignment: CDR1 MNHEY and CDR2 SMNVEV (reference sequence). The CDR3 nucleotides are TGTGCCAGCAGTGTCGGTCGGGCCGGGGAGCTGTTTTTT. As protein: CASSVGRAGELFF.

CDR3 loop: CASSAELAGAHEQYF. The CDR3 bases are TGTGCCAGCAGTGCAGAACTAGCGGGAGCTCACGAGCAGTACTTC. This chain connects TRBV6-6 to TRBJ2-4; 11 positions agree with TRBD2. TRBJ2-7 matches the DNA end more closely, so the J call is doubtful. The CDR3 has 15 residues. Germline values: CDR1 MNHNY, CDR2 SVGAGI (reference sequence).